The rows below give T cell receptor beta chains drawn from one sample of a study of blood T cell repertoires in COVID-19. Only in-frame clones appear in the TCRdb table, and some are missing; sequencing was by immunoSEQ multiplex PCR. The profile shows about 330,000 clones, roughly 90% of them singletons. Input material: PBMCs or T cells enriched from blood (not recorded which). These receptors were obtained from a woman under 40 who had recovered from COVID-19. Both conserved end residues are part of each CDR3. Size values are once, few and many counts, or a class for expanded clones, and some rows have none.

CDR3	length	size	J	V
CATSRDTRRAEAFF	14	.	TRBJ1-1	TRBV15
CASSLLGVEPGNTIYF	16	.	TRBJ1-3	TRBV19
CSASTSGGPGVF	12	.	TRBJ2-1	TRBV20-1
CASSPGQGHLSDGYTF	16	.	TRBJ1-2	TRBV18
CASSETGNTEAFF	13	few	TRBJ1-1	TRBV28
CASSQAGTSGYTF	13	once	TRBJ1-2	TRBV4-2
CSVQGVNSAGTEAFF	15	.	TRBJ1-1	TRBV29-1
CASSPGQSNTEAFF	14	.	TRBJ1-1	TRBV6-5
CASSFDRDQPQHF	13	.	TRBJ1-5	TRBV12-3/TRBV12-4
CASSVGQVYNEQFF	14	.	TRBJ2-1	TRBV9
CASSAHGQGSTEAFF	15	.	TRBJ1-1	TRBV6-4
CASSEDYGTEAFF	13	.	TRBJ1-1	TRBV2
CASGSPPGKRRPGDEQFF	18	.	TRBJ2-1	TRBV12-5
CASSPRTSRTYEQYF	15	.	TRBJ2-7	TRBV11-2
CASNRPQETQYF	12	.	TRBJ2-5	TRBV6-6
CAISGQVPSTDTQYF	15	.	TRBJ2-3	TRBV10-3
CASSSGTGTDQPQHF	15	.	TRBJ1-5	TRBV6-5